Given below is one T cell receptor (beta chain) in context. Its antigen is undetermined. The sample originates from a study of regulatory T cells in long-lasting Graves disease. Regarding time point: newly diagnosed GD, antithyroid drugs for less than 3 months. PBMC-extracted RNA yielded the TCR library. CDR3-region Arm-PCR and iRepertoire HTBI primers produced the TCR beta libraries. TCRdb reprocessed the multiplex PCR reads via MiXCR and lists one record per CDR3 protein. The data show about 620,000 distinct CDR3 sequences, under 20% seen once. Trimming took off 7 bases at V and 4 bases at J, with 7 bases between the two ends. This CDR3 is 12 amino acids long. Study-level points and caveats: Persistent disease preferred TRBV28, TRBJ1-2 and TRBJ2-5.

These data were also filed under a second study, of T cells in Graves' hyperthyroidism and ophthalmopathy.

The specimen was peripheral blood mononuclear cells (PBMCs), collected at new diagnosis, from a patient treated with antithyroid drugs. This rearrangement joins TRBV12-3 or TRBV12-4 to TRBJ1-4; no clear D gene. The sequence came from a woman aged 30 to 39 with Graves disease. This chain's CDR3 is CASTALNEKLFF. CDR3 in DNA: TGTGCCAGCACCGCCCTTAATGAAAAACTGTTTTTT.